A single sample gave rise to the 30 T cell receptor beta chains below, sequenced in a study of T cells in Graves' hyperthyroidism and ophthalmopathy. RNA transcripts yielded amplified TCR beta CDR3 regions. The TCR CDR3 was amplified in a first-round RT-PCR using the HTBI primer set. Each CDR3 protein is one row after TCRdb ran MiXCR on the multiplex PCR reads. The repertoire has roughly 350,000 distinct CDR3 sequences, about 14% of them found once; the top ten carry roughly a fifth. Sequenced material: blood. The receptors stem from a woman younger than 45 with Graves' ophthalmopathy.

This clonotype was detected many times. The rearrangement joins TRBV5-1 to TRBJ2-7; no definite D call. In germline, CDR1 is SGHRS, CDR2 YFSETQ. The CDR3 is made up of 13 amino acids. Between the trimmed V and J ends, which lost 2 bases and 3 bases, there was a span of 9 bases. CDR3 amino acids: CASSFGVGYEQYF. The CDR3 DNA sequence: TGCGCCAGCAGCTTCGGCGTGGGCTACGAGCAGTACTTC.

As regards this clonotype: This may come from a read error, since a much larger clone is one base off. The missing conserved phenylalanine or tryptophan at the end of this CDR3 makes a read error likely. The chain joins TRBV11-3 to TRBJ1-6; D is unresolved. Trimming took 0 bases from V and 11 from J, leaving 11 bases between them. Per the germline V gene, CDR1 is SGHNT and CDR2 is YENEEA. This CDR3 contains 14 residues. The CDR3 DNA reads TGTGCCAGCAGCTTAGATCGCCTCGGGCCACCCCTCCACTCT. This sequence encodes CASSLDRLGPPLHS.

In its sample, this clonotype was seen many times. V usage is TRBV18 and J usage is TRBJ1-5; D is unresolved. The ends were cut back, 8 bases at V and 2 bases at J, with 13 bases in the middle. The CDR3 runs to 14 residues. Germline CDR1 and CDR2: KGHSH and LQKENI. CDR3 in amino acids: CASRQTGGNQPQHF. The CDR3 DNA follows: TGTGCCAGCCGACAAACTGGAGGCAATCAGCCCCAGCATTTT.

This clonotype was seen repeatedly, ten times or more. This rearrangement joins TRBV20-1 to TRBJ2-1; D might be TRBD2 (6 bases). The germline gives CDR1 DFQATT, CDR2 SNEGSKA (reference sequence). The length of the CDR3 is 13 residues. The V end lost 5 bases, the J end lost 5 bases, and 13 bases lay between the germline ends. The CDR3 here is CSASPGTHNEQFF. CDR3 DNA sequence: TGCAGTGCTTCCCCCGGGACTCACAATGAGCAGTTCTTC.

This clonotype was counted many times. The CDR3 here is CASSYPGQGEKLFF. CDR3 nucleotide sequence: TGTGCCAGCAGCTACCCAGGGCAAGGTGAAAAACTGTTTTTT. The V and J genes are TRBV11-2 and TRBJ1-4; possibly TRBD1 for D (5 bases). This CDR3 is 14 amino acids long. Deletions cut 4 bases from V and 7 bases from J, with 13 bases between. Germline V lookup: CDR1 SGHAT, CDR2 FQNNGV.

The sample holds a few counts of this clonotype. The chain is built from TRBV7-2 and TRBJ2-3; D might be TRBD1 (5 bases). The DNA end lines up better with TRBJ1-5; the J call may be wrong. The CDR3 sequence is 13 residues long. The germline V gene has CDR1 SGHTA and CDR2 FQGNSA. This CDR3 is CASRGRGRDTQHF. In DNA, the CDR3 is TGTGCCAGCAGGGGGCGAGGCAGAGATACGCAGCATTTT.

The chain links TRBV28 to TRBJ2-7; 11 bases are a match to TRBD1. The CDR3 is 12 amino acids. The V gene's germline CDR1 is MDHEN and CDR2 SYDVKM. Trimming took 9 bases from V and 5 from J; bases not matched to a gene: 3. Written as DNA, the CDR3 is TGTGCCAGTAGGGACAGGGGGGACGAGCAGTACTTC. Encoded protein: CASRDRGDEQYF.

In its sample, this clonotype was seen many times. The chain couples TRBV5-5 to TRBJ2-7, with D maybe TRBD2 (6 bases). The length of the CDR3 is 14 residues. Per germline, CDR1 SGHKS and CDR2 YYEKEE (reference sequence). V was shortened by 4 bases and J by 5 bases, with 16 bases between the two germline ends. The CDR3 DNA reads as TGTGCCAGCAGCCCCGGGACTCTTGGCCACGAGCAGTACTTC. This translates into CASSPGTLGHEQYF.

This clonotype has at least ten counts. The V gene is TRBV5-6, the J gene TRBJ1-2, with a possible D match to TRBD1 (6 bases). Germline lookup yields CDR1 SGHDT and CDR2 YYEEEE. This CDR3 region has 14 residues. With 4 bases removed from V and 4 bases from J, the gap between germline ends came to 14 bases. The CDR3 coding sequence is TGTGCCAGCAGCACCGGGGGGCTGGGCTATGGCTACACCTTC. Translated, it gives CASSTGGLGYGYTF. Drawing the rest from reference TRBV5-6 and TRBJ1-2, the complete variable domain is DAGVTQSPTHLIKTRGQQVTLRCSPKSGHDTVSWYQQALGQGPQFIFQYYEEEERQRGNFPDRFSGHQFPNYSSELNVNALLLGDSALYLCASSTGGLGYGYTFGSGTRLTVV.

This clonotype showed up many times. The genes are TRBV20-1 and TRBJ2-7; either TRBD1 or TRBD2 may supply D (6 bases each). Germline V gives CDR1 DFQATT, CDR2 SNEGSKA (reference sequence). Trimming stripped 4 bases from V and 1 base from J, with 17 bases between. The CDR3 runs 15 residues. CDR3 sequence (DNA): TGCAGTGCTACCCGGGGGCGGAGGTCATCCTACGAGCAGTACTTC. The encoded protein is CSATRGRRSSYEQYF.

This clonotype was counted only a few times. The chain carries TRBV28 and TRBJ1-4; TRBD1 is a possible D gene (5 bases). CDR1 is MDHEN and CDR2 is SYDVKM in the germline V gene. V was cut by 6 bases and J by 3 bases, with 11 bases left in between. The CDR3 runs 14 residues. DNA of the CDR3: TGTGCCAGCAGCCGGAGGGGTCCTAATGAAAAACTGTTTTTT. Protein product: CASSRRGPNEKLFF.

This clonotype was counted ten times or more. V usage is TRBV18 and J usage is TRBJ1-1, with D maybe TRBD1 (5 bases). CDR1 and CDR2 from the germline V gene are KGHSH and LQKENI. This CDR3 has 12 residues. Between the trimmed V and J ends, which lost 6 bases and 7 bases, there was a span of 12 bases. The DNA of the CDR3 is TGTGCCAGCTCTAACCAGGGAAATGAAGCTTTCTTT. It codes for CASSNQGNEAFF.

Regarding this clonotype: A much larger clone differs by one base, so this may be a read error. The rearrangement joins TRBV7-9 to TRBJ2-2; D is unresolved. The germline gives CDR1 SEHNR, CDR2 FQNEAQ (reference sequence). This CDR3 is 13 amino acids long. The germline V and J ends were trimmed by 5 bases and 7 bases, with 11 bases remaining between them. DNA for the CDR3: TGTGCCAGCAGCCACGTTGGTCGCGGGGAGCTGTTTTTT. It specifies CASSHVGRGELFF.

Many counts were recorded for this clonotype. CDR3 sequence reads: CASSEIASLSGANVLTF. For the CDR3, the DNA is TGCGCCAGCAGTGAAATTGCCTCCCTATCTGGGGCCAACGTCCTGACTTTC. The chain is built from TRBV5-1 and TRBJ2-6; D gene ambiguous. V dropped 5 bases and J dropped 1 base, with 16 bases sitting between them. Germline values: CDR1 SGHRS, CDR2 YFSETQ. The CDR3 length is 17 residues.

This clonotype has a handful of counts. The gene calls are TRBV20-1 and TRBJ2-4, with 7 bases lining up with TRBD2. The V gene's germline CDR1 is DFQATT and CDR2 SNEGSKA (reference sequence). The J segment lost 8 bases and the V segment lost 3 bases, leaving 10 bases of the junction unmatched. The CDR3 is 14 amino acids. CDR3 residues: CSASVGGFSDIQYF. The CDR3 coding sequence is TGCAGTGCTAGTGTCGGGGGGTTTTCGGACATTCAGTACTTC.

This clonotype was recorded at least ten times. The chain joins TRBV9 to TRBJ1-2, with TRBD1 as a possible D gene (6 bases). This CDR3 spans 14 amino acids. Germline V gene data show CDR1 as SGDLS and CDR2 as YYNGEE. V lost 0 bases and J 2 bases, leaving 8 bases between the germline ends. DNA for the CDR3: TGTGCCAGCAGCGTAGGAGGGACAAACTATGGCTACACCTTC. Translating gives CASSVGGTNYGYTF.

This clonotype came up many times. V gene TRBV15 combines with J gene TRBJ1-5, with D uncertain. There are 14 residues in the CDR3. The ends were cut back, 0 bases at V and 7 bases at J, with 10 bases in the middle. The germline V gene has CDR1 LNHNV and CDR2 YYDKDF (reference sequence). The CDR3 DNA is TGTGCCACCAGCAGAGACACCACACAACAGCCCCAGCATTTT. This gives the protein CATSRDTTQQPQHF.

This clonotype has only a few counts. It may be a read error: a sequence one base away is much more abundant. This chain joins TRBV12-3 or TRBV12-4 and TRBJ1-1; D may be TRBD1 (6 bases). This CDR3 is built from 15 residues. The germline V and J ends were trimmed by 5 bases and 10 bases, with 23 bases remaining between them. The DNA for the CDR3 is TGTGCCAGCAGTCCCACGGGGGGGGCAGGGGACGGAGCTTTCTTT. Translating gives CASSPTGGAGDGAFF.

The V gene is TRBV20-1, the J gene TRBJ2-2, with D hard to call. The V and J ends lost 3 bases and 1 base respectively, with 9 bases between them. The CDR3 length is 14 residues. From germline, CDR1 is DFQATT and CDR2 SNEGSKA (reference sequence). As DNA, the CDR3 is TGCAGTGCTAGGCGCCCAGAGAACACCGGGGAGCTGTTTTTT. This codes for CSARRPENTGELFF.

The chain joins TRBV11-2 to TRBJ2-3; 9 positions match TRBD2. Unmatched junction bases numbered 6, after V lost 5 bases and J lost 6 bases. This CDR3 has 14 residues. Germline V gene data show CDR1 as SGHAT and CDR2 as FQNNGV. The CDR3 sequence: CASSTTSGLDTQYF. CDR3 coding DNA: TGTGCCAGCAGCACCACTAGCGGGCTGGATACGCAGTATTTT.

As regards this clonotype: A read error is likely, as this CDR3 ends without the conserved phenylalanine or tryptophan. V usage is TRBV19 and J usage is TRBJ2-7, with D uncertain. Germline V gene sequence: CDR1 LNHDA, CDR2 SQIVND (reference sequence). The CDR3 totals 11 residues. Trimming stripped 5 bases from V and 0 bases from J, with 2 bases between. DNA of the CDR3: TGTGCCAGTAGTGACTCCTACGAGCAGTACCTC. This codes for CASSDSYEQYL.

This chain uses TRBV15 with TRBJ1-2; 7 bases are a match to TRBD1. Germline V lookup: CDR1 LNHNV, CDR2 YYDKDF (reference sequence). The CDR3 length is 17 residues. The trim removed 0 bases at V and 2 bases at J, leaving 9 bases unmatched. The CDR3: CATSRDEEWGQNYGYTF. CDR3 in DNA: TGTGCCACCAGCAGAGATGAGGAGTGGGGACAGAACTATGGCTACACCTTC.

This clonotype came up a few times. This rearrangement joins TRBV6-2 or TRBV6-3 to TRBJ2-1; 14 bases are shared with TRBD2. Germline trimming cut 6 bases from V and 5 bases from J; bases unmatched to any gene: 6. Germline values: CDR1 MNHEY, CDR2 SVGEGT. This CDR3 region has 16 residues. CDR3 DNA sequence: TGTGCCAGCAGCCTTAGGACTAGCGGGGGGAACAATGAGCAGTTCTTC. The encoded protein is CASSLRTSGGNNEQFF.

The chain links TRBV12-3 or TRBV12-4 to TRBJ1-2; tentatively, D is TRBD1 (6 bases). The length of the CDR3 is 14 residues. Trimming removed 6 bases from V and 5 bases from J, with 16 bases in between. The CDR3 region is CASRGIGGRYGYTF. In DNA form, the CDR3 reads TGTGCCAGCAGGGGCATAGGGGGTCGGTATGGCTACACCTTC.

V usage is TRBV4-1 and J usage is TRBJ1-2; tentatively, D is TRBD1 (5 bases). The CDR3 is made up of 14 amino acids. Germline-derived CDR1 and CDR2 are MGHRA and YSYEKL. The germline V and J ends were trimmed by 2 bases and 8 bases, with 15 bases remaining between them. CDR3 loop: CASSQPRPGVGYTF. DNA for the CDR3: TGCGCCAGCAGCCAACCCCGACCGGGGGTGGGCTACACCTTC.

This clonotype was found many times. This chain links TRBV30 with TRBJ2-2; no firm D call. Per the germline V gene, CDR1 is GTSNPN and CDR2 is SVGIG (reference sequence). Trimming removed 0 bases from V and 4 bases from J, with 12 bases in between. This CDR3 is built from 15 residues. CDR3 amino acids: CAWSVPPSFTGELFF. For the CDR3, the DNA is TGTGCCTGGAGTGTACCTCCCAGTTTCACCGGGGAGCTGTTTTTT.

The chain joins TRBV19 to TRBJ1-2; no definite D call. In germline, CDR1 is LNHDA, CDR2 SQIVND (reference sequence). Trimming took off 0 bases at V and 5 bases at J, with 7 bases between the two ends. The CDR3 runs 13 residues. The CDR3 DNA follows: TGTGCCAGTAGTATAGATCGGGAGTATGGCTACACCTTC. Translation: CASSIDREYGYTF.

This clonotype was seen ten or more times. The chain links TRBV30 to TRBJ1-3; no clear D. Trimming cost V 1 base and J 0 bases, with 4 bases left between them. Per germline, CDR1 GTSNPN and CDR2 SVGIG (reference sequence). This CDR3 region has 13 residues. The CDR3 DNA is TGTGCCTGGAGTGCCAACTCTGGAAACACCATATATTTT. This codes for CAWSANSGNTIYF.

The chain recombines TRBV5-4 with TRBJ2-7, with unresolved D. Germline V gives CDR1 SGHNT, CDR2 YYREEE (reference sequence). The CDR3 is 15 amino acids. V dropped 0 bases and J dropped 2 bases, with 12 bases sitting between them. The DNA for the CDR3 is TGTGCCAGCAGCTTGGCCCCCGTCCGACCCTACGAGCAGTACTTC. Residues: CASSLAPVRPYEQYF.

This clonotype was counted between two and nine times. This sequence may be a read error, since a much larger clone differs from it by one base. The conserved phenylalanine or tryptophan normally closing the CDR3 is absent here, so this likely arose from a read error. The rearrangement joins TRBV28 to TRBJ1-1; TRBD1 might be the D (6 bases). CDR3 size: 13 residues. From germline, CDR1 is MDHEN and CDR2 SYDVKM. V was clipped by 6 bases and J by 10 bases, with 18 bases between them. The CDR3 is CASSQTGQITAFL. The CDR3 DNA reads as TGTGCCAGCAGCCAGACAGGACAAATAACAGCTTTCCTT.